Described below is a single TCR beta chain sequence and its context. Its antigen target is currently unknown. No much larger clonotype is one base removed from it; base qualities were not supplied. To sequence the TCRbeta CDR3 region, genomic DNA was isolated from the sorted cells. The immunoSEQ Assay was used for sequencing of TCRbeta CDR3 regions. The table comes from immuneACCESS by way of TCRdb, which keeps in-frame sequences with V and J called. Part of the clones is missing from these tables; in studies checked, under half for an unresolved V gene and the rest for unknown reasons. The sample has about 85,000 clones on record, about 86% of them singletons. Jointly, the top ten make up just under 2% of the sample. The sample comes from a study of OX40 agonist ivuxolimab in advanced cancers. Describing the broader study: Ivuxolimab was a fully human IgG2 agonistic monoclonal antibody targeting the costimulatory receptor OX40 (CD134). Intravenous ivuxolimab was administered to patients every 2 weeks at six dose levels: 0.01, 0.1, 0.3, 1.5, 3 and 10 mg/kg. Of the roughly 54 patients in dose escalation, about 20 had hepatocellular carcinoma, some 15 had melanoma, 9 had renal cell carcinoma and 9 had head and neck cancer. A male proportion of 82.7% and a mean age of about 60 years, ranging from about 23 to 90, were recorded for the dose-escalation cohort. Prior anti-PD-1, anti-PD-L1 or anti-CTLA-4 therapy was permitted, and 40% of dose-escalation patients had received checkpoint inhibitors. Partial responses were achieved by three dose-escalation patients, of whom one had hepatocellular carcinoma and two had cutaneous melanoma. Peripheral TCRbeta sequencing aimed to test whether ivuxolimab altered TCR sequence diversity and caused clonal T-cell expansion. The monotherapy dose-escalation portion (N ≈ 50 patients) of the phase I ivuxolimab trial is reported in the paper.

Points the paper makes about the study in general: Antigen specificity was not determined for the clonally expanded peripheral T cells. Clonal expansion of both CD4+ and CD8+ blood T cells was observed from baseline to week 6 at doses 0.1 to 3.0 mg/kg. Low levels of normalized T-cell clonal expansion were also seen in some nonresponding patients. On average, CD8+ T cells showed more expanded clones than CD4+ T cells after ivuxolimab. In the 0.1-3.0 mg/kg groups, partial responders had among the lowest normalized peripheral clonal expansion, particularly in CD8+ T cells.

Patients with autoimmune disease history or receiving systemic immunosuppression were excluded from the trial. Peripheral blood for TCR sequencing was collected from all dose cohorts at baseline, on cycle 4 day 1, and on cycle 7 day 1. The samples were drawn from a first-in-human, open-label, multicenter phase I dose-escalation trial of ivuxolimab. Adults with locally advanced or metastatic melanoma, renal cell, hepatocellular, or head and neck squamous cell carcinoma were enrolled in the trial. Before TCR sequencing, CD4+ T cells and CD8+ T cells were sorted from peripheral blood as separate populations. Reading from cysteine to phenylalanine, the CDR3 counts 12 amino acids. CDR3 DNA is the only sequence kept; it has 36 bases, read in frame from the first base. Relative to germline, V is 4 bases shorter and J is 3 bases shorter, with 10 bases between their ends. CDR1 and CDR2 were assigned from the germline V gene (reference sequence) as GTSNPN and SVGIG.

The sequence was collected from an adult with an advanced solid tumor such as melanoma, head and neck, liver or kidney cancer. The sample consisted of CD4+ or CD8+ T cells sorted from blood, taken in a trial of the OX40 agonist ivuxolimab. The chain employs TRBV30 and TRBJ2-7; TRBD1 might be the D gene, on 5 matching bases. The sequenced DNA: TGTGCCTGGAACAGGTTTGGCTACGAGCAGTACTTC. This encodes CAWNRFGYEQYF.